The 7 T cell receptor beta chains reported below all come from one sample, sequenced in a study of shared clonotypes between healthy human individuals. Sequencing was performed with immunoSEQ multiplex PCR; in TCRdb, only in-frame clones are kept and a portion is missing. The table shows 110,000 or so clones, with approximately 70% occurring only once. Sequencing was done on a sample of memory CD8+ T cells sorted from blood. The subset here: CD45RO+ cells pooled with CCR7-negative TemRA cells. Every receptor here comes from a woman aged 25 to 39 in good health.

This chain connects TRBV7-2 to TRBJ2-5; no reliable D call. Gene TRBJ2-7 matches the end of the DNA better, so the J call may be wrong. Per germline, CDR1 SGHTA and CDR2 FQGNSA. The CDR3 loop spans 13 amino acids. The DNA for the CDR3 is TGTGCCAGCAGCCCAGGACCTGGCTACGAGCAGTACTTC. It specifies CASSPGPGYEQYF.

This rearrangement joins TRBV16 to TRBJ1-1; a possible D gene is TRBD1 (5 bases). CDR1 and CDR2 from the germline V gene are KGHSY and FQNENV. This CDR3 is built from 15 residues. Trimming took 5 bases from V and 2 from J, leaving 15 bases between them. CDR3 region: CASSEDTGGNTEAFF. In nucleotides, the CDR3 is TGTGCCAGCAGCGAAGACACAGGCGGTAACACTGAAGCTTTCTTT.

At least ten counts were recorded for this clone. The V gene is TRBV28, the J gene TRBJ2-1, with TRBD1 identical over 10 bases. From germline, CDR1 is MDHEN and CDR2 SYDVKM. The CDR3 contains 15 residues. V trimming: 6 bases; J trimming: 6 bases; junction bases outside the gene matches: 8. The CDR3 here is CASSPGTGEVNEQFF. CDR3 coding DNA: TGTGCCAGCAGCCCCGGGACAGGGGAGGTCAATGAGCAGTTCTTC.

J is TRBJ1-1 and V is TRBV7-9, with D unclear. Trimming left V 5 bases short and J 10 bases short, with 8 bases between. The CDR3 extends over 10 amino acids. Looked up from germline, CDR1 is SEHNR and CDR2 is FQNEAQ (reference sequence). The chain's CDR3 is CASSGLGAFF. CDR3 coding DNA: TGTGCCAGCAGCGGCCTTGGAGCTTTCTTT.

J is TRBJ1-1 and V is TRBV19, with D unresolved. The V end was cut by 3 bases, the J end by 6 bases, with 14 bases between. Germline V gene lookup returns CDR1 LNHDA and CDR2 SQIVND (reference sequence). The CDR3 consists of 14 residues. CDR3 residues: CASSIGEGRAEAFF. The CDR3 DNA is TGTGCCAGTAGTATTGGGGAAGGGAGGGCTGAAGCTTTCTTT.

J is TRBJ1-2 and V is TRBV5-1; D not resolved. The germline gives CDR1 SGHRS, CDR2 YFSETQ. This CDR3 contains 14 residues. Deletions cut 0 bases from V and 5 bases from J, with 11 bases between. The CDR3 sequence is CASSLAAWDYGYTF. CDR3 DNA: TGCGCCAGCAGCTTGGCTGCCTGGGATTATGGCTACACCTTC.

The V and J genes are TRBV4-2 and TRBJ2-1, with 8 bases matching TRBD2. J lost 9 bases, V lost 1 base, and 5 bases had no gene match. Germline CDR1 and CDR2: LGHNA and YNFKEQ. The CDR3 totals 14 residues. The CDR3 spells CASSQASGGGEQFF. For the CDR3, the DNA is TGTGCCAGCAGCCAAGCGTCGGGAGGGGGTGAGCAGTTCTTC.